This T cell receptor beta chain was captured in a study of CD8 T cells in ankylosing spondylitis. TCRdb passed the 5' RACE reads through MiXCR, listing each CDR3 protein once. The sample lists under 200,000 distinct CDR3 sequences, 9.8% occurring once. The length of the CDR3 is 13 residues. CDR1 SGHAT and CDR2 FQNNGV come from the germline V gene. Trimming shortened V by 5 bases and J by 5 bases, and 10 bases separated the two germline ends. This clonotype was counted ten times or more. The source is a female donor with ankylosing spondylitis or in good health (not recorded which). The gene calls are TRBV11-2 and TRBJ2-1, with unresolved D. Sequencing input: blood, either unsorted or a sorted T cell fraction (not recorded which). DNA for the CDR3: TGTGCCAGCAGCCAGACCCCCAACAATGAGCAGTTCTTC. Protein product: CASSQTPNNEQFF.